The T cell receptor (beta chain) under discussion was sequenced for a study of shared clonotypes between healthy human individuals. Study-level background: The study enrolled a couple of women and three men aged 18 to 49. Findings of the study overall: Among non-shared clonotypes, generation probabilities were lower than among those shared by all four donors.

A deep-level run was used for the assay. Produced via immunoSEQ multiplex PCR; TCRdb's table is partial and in-frame only. The data hold roughly 2,000,000 clones, with just over 90% observed a single time. Naive CD8 isolation took CD45RO-negative cells positively selected for CCR7 and excluded terminally differentiated effector memory CD45RA+ cells. In germline, CDR1 is MGHRA, CDR2 YSYEKL. The CDR3 has 14 amino acids. V shed 6 bases, J shed 1 base, and the junction held 3 bases outside the gene matches. A word on this clone: Its antigen is as yet unknown.

The origin of this receptor is a man aged 18 to 35 in good health. Some clones in this sample may be carry-over from other donors' samples. J is TRBJ1-3 and V is TRBV4-1; 7 nucleotides line up with TRBD1. The material sequenced was naive CD8+ T cells from PBMCs. In DNA, the CDR3 is TGCGCCAGCAGACTGGACAGGTCTGGAAACACCATATATTTT. Amino acid sequence: CASRLDRSGNTIYF.